The 30 T cell receptor beta chains below come from one sample, sequenced in a study of vaccination and CD4 T cells after COVID-19. Treatment here: roughly 10-day PBMC culture with coronavirus spike peptide pools or control peptides (ViraFEST assay). These receptors lack a known antigen. The assay that was used to sequence DNA from cultured CD4+ T cells was the Oncomine TCR Beta short-read assay. One entry per CDR3 protein results from TCRdb running MiXCR on the PCR reads. The table records over 10,000 distinct CDR3 sequences, about three quarters of them present only once. Sequencing was done on a sample of CD4+ T cells from blood, cultured in vitro. These receptors all stem from a human donor who had recovered from COVID-19.

The V call is TRBV15, the J call TRBJ2-3, with 9 nucleotides matching TRBD2. With 8 bases clipped from V and 3 bases from J, the junction kept 12 bases outside the gene matches. The CDR3 has 16 residues. The V gene's germline CDR1 is LNHNV and CDR2 YYDKDF (reference sequence). The CDR3 spells CATGGRETGWTDTQYF. CDR3 DNA sequence: TGTGCCACCGGCGGGAGGGAGACAGGGTGGACAGATACGCAGTATTTT. Filled out from reference TRBV15 and TRBJ2-3, the complete variable domain reads DAMVIQNPRYQVTQFGKPVTLSCSQTLNHNVMYWYQQKSSQAPKLLFHYYDKDFNNEADTPDNFQSRRPNTSFCFLDIRSPGLGDTAMYLCATGGRETGWTDTQYFGPGTRLTVL.

A few counts support this clonotype. The chain recombines TRBV5-4 with TRBJ2-5, with 7 bases identical to TRBD2. The CDR3 runs to 15 residues. V lost 2 bases and J lost 0; bases outside the gene matches: 4. Germline assignment: CDR1 SGHNT and CDR2 YYREEE (reference sequence). The CDR3 here is CASSFGGRNQETQYF. CDR3 nucleotide sequence: TGTGCCAGCAGCTTCGGGGGGAGAAACCAAGAGACCCAGTACTTC.

The chain joins TRBV7-2 to TRBJ2-7; 8 bases align to TRBD2. The CDR3 sequence is 15 residues long. CDR1 SGHTA and CDR2 FQGNSA come from the germline V gene. V was clipped by 1 base and J by 5 bases; unmatched bases: 7. The CDR3 is CASSLGGAGGDEQYF. In DNA form, the CDR3 reads TGTGCCAGCAGCTTAGGAGGGGCCGGGGGGGACGAGCAGTACTTC.

The rearrangement links TRBV6-2 or TRBV6-3 to TRBJ2-5; a weak D match, TRBD2 (5 bases). The V and J ends lost 5 bases and 4 bases respectively, with 20 bases between them. This CDR3 contains 16 residues. The V gene's germline CDR1 is MNHEY and CDR2 SVGEGT. The CDR3: CASSPRETSGRETQYF. The CDR3 DNA is TGTGCCAGCAGTCCCCGGGAAACGTCGGGGAGAGAGACCCAGTACTTC.

The chain uses TRBV5-1 and TRBJ1-6, with TRBD1 identical over 9 bases. The CDR3 length is 14 residues. The V and J ends lost 3 bases and 11 bases, in that order; junction bases with no gene match: 6. CDR1 is SGHRS, CDR2 YFSETQ, per germline. CDR3 sequence: CASSWEGQGTPLHF. CDR3 nucleotides: TGCGCCAGCAGCTGGGAAGGACAGGGGACACCCCTCCACTTT. The full variable domain, rest sourced from reference TRBV5-1 and TRBJ1-6, is KAGVTQTPRYLIKTRGQQVTLSCSPISGHRSVSWYQQTPGQGLQFLFEYFSETQRNKGNFPGRFSGRQFSNSRSEMNVSTLELGDSALYLCASSWEGQGTPLHFGNGTRLTVT.

As for this clonotype: One end of the junction fails to match germline, which may point to a read error. This chain joins TRBV5-4 and TRBJ1-2, with no clear D. This CDR3 region has 14 residues. Germline values: CDR1 SGHNT, CDR2 YYREEE (reference sequence). CDR3 residues: CASSLNQPPDGRSF. Here the CDR3 DNA reads TGTGCCAGCAGCCTCAATCAACCCCCTGACGGGCGGTCTTTC.

This clonotype was detected only a few times. V is TRBV6-2 or TRBV6-3 and J is TRBJ1-1; D is undetermined. The CDR3 has 13 amino acids. The ends were cut back, 0 bases at V and 1 base at J, with 3 bases in the middle. Germline CDR1 reads MNHEY; CDR2 reads SVGEGT. The CDR3 loop reads CASSYSANTEAFF. DNA of the CDR3: TGTGCCAGCAGTTACTCTGCGAACACTGAAGCTTTCTTT.

This clonotype appeared once. This rearrangement joins TRBV15 to TRBJ2-1; tentative D call: TRBD2 (6 bases). CDR3 length: 14 amino acids. Germline V CDR1 and CDR2: LNHNV, YYDKDF (reference sequence). Trimming removed 3 bases at V and 5 bases at J, with 11 bases between. CDR3 sequence reads: CATSSQRRDNEQFF. The DNA for the CDR3 is TGTGCCACCAGCAGCCAGAGGAGGGACAATGAGCAGTTCTTC.

V gene TRBV5-1 combines with J gene TRBJ2-3; 8 bases align to TRBD1. The V segment lost 0 bases and the J segment 4 bases; nucleotides outside the gene matches: 4. The germline CDR1 and CDR2 sequences are SGHRS and YFSETQ. The CDR3 length is 15 residues. CDR3: CASSLDDRGSDTQYF. CDR3 nucleotide sequence: TGCGCCAGCAGCTTGGATGACAGGGGATCAGATACGCAGTATTTT.

The chain couples TRBV7-2 to TRBJ1-2; TRBD1 aligns across 9 bases. CDR3 length: 15 residues. V was pared by 0 bases and J by 6 bases, with 5 bases of the junction left unmatched. Germline CDR1 and CDR2: SGHTA and FQGNSA. The CDR3 protein is CASSLARDRGNGYTF. CDR3 in DNA: TGTGCCAGCAGCTTAGCGCGTGACAGGGGGAATGGCTACACCTTC.

The chain links TRBV7-2 to TRBJ2-7; perhaps D is TRBD1 or TRBD2 (5 bases each). V lost 2 bases and J lost 2, with 10 bases in between. From germline, CDR1 is SGHTA and CDR2 FQGNSA. The CDR3 contains 14 residues. CDR3 region: CASSLSWGTYEQYF. CDR3 in DNA: TGTGCCAGCAGCTTATCGTGGGGGACCTACGAGCAGTACTTC.

V and J are TRBV6-2 or TRBV6-3 and TRBJ2-1; 7 bases match TRBD2. Germline values: CDR1 MNHEY, CDR2 SVGEGT. The CDR3 has 15 amino acids. The V segment lost 7 bases and the J segment 9 bases; nucleotides outside the gene matches: 15. The CDR3 sequence is CASNTAHRTSSEQFF. In nucleotides, the CDR3 is TGTGCCAGCAACACTGCCCATCGGACTAGTAGTGAGCAGTTCTTC.

The chain combines TRBV20-1 with TRBJ1-2; D is unresolved. This CDR3 region has 12 residues. V was shortened by 0 bases and J by 5 bases, with 7 bases between the two germline ends. The germline V gene has CDR1 DFQATT and CDR2 SNEGSKA (reference sequence). The CDR3 reads CSARDSTYGYTF. CDR3 in DNA: TGCAGTGCTAGAGATTCTACGTATGGCTACACCTTC.

The chain combines TRBV7-3 with TRBJ2-7, with 9 positions matching TRBD1. This CDR3 region has 16 residues. The germline CDR1 and CDR2 sequences are SGHTA and FQGTGA. The J segment lost 4 bases and the V segment lost 2 bases, leaving 9 bases of the junction unmatched. The CDR3 spells CASSLLGGQGRYEQYF. CDR3 DNA sequence: TGTGCCAGCAGCTTACTAGGGGGACAGGGACGTTACGAGCAGTACTTC.

In its sample, this clonotype was seen a few times. The chain couples TRBV24-1 to TRBJ2-7; the D call may be TRBD1 or TRBD2 (5 bases each). Germline CDR1 is KGHDR and CDR2 is SFDVKD. The CDR3 length is 14 residues. The germline V and J ends were trimmed by 10 bases and 6 bases, with 21 bases remaining between them. The CDR3 DNA reads TGTGCCACTAACCCCGTTGGCCCTGGGACCGAGCAGTACTTC. It is translated as CATNPVGPGTEQYF.

The CDR3 loop reads CASSPLDRATYGYTF. In DNA, the CDR3 is TGTGCCAGCAGTCCGCTAGACAGGGCCACATATGGCTACACCTTC. The V call is TRBV27, the J call TRBJ1-2, with TRBD1 identical over 7 bases. Trimming cost V 5 bases and J 5 bases; bases outside gene matches: 11. Germline loops: CDR1 MNHEY, CDR2 SMNVEV (reference sequence). This CDR3 has 15 amino acids.

The DNA of the CDR3 is TGCAGTGTTTCCTTAAAAGGGACAGGGAGGTATGGCTACACCTTC. It codes for CSVSLKGTGRYGYTF. V and J are TRBV20-1 and TRBJ1-2; 9 nucleotides align to TRBD1. This CDR3 has 15 amino acids. Germline assignment: CDR1 DFQATT and CDR2 SNEGSKA (reference sequence). Unmatched junction bases numbered 14, after V lost 7 bases and J lost 5 bases.

The genes are TRBV28 and TRBJ1-5, with D perhaps TRBD1 (6 bases). The CDR3 consists of 14 residues. Germline CDR1 MDHEN, CDR2 SYDVKM. The ends were cut back, 3 bases at V and 0 bases at J, with 6 bases in the middle. The CDR3 reads CASSLDSSNQPQHF. The CDR3 DNA follows: TGTGCCAGCAGTTTGGACAGTAGCAATCAGCCCCAGCATTTT.

As concerns this clonotype: The germline gene is not matched at one end of the junction; a read error may be the cause. The chain joins TRBV7-7 to TRBJ2-5; tentative D call: TRBD2 (6 bases). The CDR3 totals 13 residues. The V gene's germline CDR1 is SSHAT and CDR2 FNYEAQ (reference sequence). CDR3 protein: CASSRLVWETQYF. CDR3 sequence (DNA): TGTGCTAGCAGCCGACTAGTTTGGGAGACCCAGTACTTC. Full variable domain (remainder filled in from reference TRBV7-7 and TRBJ2-5): GAGVSQSPRYKVTKRGQDVTLRCDPISSHATLYWYQQALGQGPEFLTYFNYEAQPDKSGLPSDRFSAERPEGSISTLTIQRTEQRDSAMYRCASSRLVWETQYFGPGTRLLVL.

Concerning this clonotype itself: A read error is possible here, since a much larger clone lies one base away. The genes are TRBV6-1 and TRBJ1-2; D perhaps matches TRBD1 (5 bases). Trimming took 6 bases from V and 4 from J, leaving 18 bases between them. Looked up from germline, CDR1 is MNHNS and CDR2 is SASEGT. The CDR3 is 15 residues long. DNA for the CDR3: TGTGCCAGCAGCTCCCCAAGGGACTCGGGCTATGGCTACACCTTC. This sequence encodes CASSSPRDSGYGYTF.

The J gene is TRBJ2-3, the V gene TRBV20-1; a possible D gene is TRBD2 (6 bases). The CDR3 length is 14 residues. Trimming left V 5 bases short and J 1 base short, with 13 bases between. CDR1 is DFQATT and CDR2 is SNEGSKA in the germline V gene (reference sequence). CDR3 DNA sequence: TGCAGTGCTTTCGGGCGGGACCGCACAGATACGCAGTATTTT. Protein product: CSAFGRDRTDTQYF.

The CDR3 nucleotides are TGTGCCAGCAGTCGGGGCGGGCTAGCGGGACTCTTGAACACCGGGGAGCTGTTTTTT. It yields the protein CASSRGGLAGLLNTGELFF. V and J are TRBV25-1 and TRBJ2-2, with 9 bases aligning to TRBD2. CDR1 and CDR2 from the germline V gene are MGHDK and SYGVNS. V gave up 5 bases and J gave up 1 base; unmatched junction bases: 14. The CDR3 sequence is 19 residues long.

CDR3 in amino acids: CASSLGQGETQYF. The CDR3 coding sequence is TGTGCCAGCAGCTTAGGGCAGGGTGAGACCCAGTACTTC. V and J are TRBV7-2 and TRBJ2-5; D might be TRBD1 (5 bases). Trimming took 1 base from V and 5 from J, leaving 8 bases between them. The germline V gene has CDR1 SGHTA and CDR2 FQGNSA. The CDR3 loop spans 13 amino acids. The full variable domain, its missing parts supplied by reference TRBV7-2 and TRBJ2-5, is GAGVSQSPSNKVTEKGKDVELRCDPISGHTALYWYRQSLGQGLEFLIYFQGNSAPDKSGLPSDRFSAERTGGSVSTLTIQRTQQEDSAVYLCASSLGQGETQYFGPGTRLLVL.

The chain joins TRBV21-1 to TRBJ1-3; TRBD1, the table's D call, lacks a check against the DNA. TRBV21-1 is listed as a pseudogene. This CDR3 comprises 19 residues. Written as DNA, the CDR3 is TGTGCCAGCAGCGACGAGACCCTGACGGGACACCACTCTGGAAACACCATATATTTT. The encoded protein is CASSDETLTGHHSGNTIYF.

The chain is built from TRBV20-1 and TRBJ1-5; D call uncertain. The CDR3 runs 14 residues. Germline V lookup: CDR1 DFQATT, CDR2 SNEGSKA (reference sequence). With 3 bases removed from V and 7 bases from J, the gap between germline ends came to 16 bases. CDR3 protein: CSASHPGLGQPQHF. The CDR3 nucleotides are TGCAGTGCTAGCCACCCGGGTTTGGGGCAGCCCCAGCATTTT.

This sequence joins TRBV7-9 and TRBJ1-1; 10 nucleotides match TRBD1. Germline loops: CDR1 SEHNR, CDR2 FQNEAQ (reference sequence). V lost 5 bases to trimming and J lost 4 bases; unmatched junction nucleotides: 7. The CDR3 is 15 amino acids. The CDR3 DNA reads as TGTGCCAGCAGCACCAGACAGGGGGCGATCACTGAAGCTTTCTTT. Translation: CASSTRQGAITEAFF. Full variable domain (rest looked up from reference TRBV7-9 and TRBJ1-1): DTGVSQNPRHKITKRGQNVTFRCDPISEHNRLYWYRQTLGQGPEFLTYFQNEAQLEKSRLLSDRFSAERPKGSFSTLEIQRTEQGDSAMYLCASSTRQGAITEAFFGQGTRLTVV.

The chain recombines TRBV6-2 or TRBV6-3 with TRBJ2-4; D possibly matches TRBD1 or TRBD2 (5 bases each). Per the germline V gene, CDR1 is MNHEY and CDR2 is SVGEGT. The CDR3 consists of 14 residues. Trimming took off 7 bases at V and 5 bases at J, with 15 bases between the two ends. Written as DNA, the CDR3 is TGTGCCAGCACCACCACCGGGACCCAAAACATTCAGTACTTC. Protein: CASTTTGTQNIQYF.

V usage is TRBV7-2 and J usage is TRBJ2-6; maybe TRBD1 (5 bases). V was shortened by 2 bases and J by 2 bases, with 7 bases between the two germline ends. This CDR3 has 15 residues. The germline V gene encodes CDR1 SGHTA and CDR2 FQGNSA. CDR3 amino acids: CASSLQGAGANVLTF. As DNA, the CDR3 is TGTGCCAGCAGCTTACAAGGGGCTGGGGCCAACGTCCTGACTTTC.

The rearrangement uses TRBV7-9 and TRBJ1-6; tentatively, D is TRBD1 (6 bases). Per germline, CDR1 SEHNR and CDR2 FQNEAQ (reference sequence). Trimming pared 2 bases from V and 5 bases from J, leaving 13 bases between. The CDR3 has 16 amino acids. The CDR3 sequence is CASSLFGGRNNSPLHF. The CDR3 nucleotides read TGTGCCAGCAGCTTATTCGGGGGCAGGAATAATTCACCCCTCCACTTT.

This clonotype has just a few counts. The genes are TRBV20-1 and TRBJ2-1; D is uncertain. The V and J ends lost 4 bases and 0 bases respectively, with 7 bases between them. The CDR3 is 13 residues long. Germline CDR1 reads DFQATT; CDR2 reads SNEGSKA (reference sequence). CDR3 loop: CSAKAHSYNEQFF. The DNA of the CDR3 is TGCAGTGCTAAAGCGCACTCCTACAATGAGCAGTTCTTC.